A single sample gave rise to the 4 T cell receptor beta chains below, sequenced in a study of blood T cell repertoires in COVID-19. Clones were read by immunoSEQ multiplex PCR, and TCRdb kept only the in-frame ones, dropping some. The repertoire holds about 280,000 clones, with around 88% as singletons. Sequenced sample: peripheral blood. All receptors derive from a man aged 35-49 years with acute or convalescent COVID-19.

J is TRBJ1-2 and V is TRBV10-3, with D uncertain. The CDR3 is 12 residues long. The ends were cut back, 11 bases at V and 5 bases at J, with 15 bases in the middle. The germline CDR1 and CDR2 sequences are ENHRY and SYGVKD. In DNA form, the CDR3 reads TGTGCCGTTAGCGGAACCCCTTATGGCTACACCTTC. Translated, it gives CAVSGTPYGYTF.

The chain uses TRBV19 and TRBJ2-2; no clear D. V was trimmed by 7 bases and J by 1 base, leaving 13 bases between them. Germline CDR1 and CDR2: LNHDA and SQIVND (reference sequence). This CDR3 has 15 amino acids. CDR3 bases: TGTGCCAGTACCCCCGTGGGCAGGAACACCGGGGAGCTGTTTTTT. Translation gives CASTPVGRNTGELFF.

This rearrangement joins TRBV27 to TRBJ1-6; 8 bases are a match to TRBD1. This CDR3 has 14 residues. V shed 5 bases, J shed 8 bases, and the junction held 5 bases outside the gene matches. Looked up from germline, CDR1 is MNHEY and CDR2 is SMNVEV (reference sequence). CDR3 DNA sequence: TGTGCCAGCAGTCCTGGACAGGGTTATTCACCCCTCCACTTT. It yields the protein CASSPGQGYSPLHF.

V gene TRBV7-2 combines with J gene TRBJ2-7, with D uncertain. CDR1 is SGHTA and CDR2 is FQGNSA in the germline V gene. This CDR3 region has 14 residues. Deletions cut 2 bases from V and 2 bases from J, with 10 bases between. CDR3 loop: CASSLPTTAYEQYF. The CDR3 DNA reads TGTGCCAGCAGCTTACCCACCACGGCCTACGAGCAGTACTTC.